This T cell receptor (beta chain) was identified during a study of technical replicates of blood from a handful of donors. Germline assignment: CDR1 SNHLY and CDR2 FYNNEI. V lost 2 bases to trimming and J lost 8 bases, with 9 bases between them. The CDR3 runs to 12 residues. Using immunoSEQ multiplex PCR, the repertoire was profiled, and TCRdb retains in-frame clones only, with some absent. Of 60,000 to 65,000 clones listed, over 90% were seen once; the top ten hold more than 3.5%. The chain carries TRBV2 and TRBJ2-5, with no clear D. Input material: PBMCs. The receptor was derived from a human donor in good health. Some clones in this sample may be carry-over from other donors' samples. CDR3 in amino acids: CASSERMGTQYF. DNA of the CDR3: TGTGCCAGCAGTGAACGGATGGGCACCCAGTACTTC.